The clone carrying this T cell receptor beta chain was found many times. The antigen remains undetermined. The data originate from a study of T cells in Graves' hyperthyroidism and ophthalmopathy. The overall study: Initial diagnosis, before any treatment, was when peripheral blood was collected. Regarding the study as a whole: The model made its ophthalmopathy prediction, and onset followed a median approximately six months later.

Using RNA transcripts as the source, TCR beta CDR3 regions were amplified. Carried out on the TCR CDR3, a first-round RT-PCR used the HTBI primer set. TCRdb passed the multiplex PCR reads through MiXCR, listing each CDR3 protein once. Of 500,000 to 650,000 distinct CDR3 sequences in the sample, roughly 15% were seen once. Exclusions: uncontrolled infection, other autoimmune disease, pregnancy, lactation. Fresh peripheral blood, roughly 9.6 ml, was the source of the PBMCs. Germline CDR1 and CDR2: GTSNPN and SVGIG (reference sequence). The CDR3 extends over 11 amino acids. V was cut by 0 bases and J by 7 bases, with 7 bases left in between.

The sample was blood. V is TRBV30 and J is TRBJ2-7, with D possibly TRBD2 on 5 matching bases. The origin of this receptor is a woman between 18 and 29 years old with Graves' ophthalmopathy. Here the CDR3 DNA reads TGTGCCTGGAGTGTTGGGAGAGAGCAGTACTTC. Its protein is CAWSVGREQYF.